The 18 T cell receptor beta chains below come from one sample, sequenced in a study of a mutant IDH1 vaccine in newly diagnosed glioma. Time point described: week 11, during vaccination. Topical imiquimod accompanied each vaccine dose, which consisted of 300 ug of mutant IDH1 20-mer peptide. Sequencing was performed with immunoSEQ multiplex PCR; in TCRdb, only in-frame clones are kept and a portion is missing. This sample yields under 150,000 clones, of which under 90% are seen a single time; around 0.61% belongs to the top ten. For these receptors, no antigen is known. Sequencing was performed on PBMCs, taken from a glioma patient whose treatment included an IDH1 peptide vaccine. The receptor source for this set is a woman in her fifties or sixties with glioma.

This sequence joins TRBV30 and TRBJ1-6, with no clear D. V shed 0 bases and J shed 7 bases, with 10 bases lying between them. The CDR3 runs to 14 residues. CDR1 is GTSNPN, CDR2 SVGIG, per germline (reference sequence). As DNA, the CDR3 is TGTGCCTGGAGTGTCTGGTCCGGGAATTCACCCCTCCACTTT. Translated: CAWSVWSGNSPLHF.

The chain couples TRBV11-2 to TRBJ2-3; tentative D call: TRBD2 (6 bases). The V gene lost 4 bases and the J gene lost 7 bases, with 21 bases spanning the gap. This CDR3 region has 16 residues. Germline CDR1 SGHAT, CDR2 FQNNGV. CDR3 amino acids: CASSSLLGGLVNTQYF. CDR3 nucleotides: TGTGCCAGCAGCTCCCTCTTAGGAGGGTTGGTTAATACGCAGTATTTT.

The chain uses TRBV5-6 and TRBJ2-7, with a weak D call TRBD1 (5 bases). V was shortened by 0 bases and J by 1 base, with 14 bases between the two germline ends. The CDR3 spans 16 residues. CDR1 and CDR2 from the germline V gene are SGHDT and YYEEEE. CDR3 protein: CASSLAKGVGSYEQYF. In DNA, the CDR3 is TGTGCCAGCAGCTTGGCCAAAGGGGTCGGATCCTACGAGCAGTACTTC. The full variable domain, its missing parts supplied by reference TRBV5-6 and TRBJ2-7, is DAGVTQSPTHLIKTRGQQVTLRCSPKSGHDTVSWYQQALGQGPQFIFQYYEEEERQRGNFPDRFSGHQFPNYSSELNVNALLLGDSALYLCASSLAKGVGSYEQYFGPGTRLTVT.

The chain combines TRBV5-4 with TRBJ2-3; D gene unclear. Germline CDR1 reads SGHNT; CDR2 reads YYREEE (reference sequence). This CDR3 region has 14 residues. The V gene lost 4 bases and the J gene lost 2 bases, with 11 bases spanning the gap. In nucleotides, the CDR3 is TGTGCCAGCAGCCCGGAGCCGGACACAGATACGCAGTATTTT. It translates to CASSPEPDTDTQYF.

The CDR3 DNA follows: TGTGCCAGCAGCTTAGTAGGGGGCGCGGACGGGGAGCTGTTTTTT. Translation gives CASSLVGGADGELFF. The V call is TRBV7-9, the J call TRBJ2-2; TRBD1 aligns across 7 bases. After removal of 1 base from V and 7 bases from J, the junction contained 6 bases not matched to a gene. Germline lookup yields CDR1 SEHNR and CDR2 FQNEAQ (reference sequence). This CDR3 has 15 amino acids.

This clone was seen only a few times. The rearrangement uses TRBV25-1 and TRBJ1-4; no clear D. V was clipped by 4 bases and J by 8 bases, with 11 bases between them. Germline lookup yields CDR1 MGHDK and CDR2 SYGVNS. The CDR3 is made up of 13 amino acids. The CDR3 DNA sequence: TGTGCCAGCAGTGCCTCGGAAAGGGAAAAACTGTTTTTT. Amino acids: CASSASEREKLFF.

The genes are TRBV2 and TRBJ2-1; 7 bases match TRBD2. Germline V gene sequence: CDR1 SNHLY, CDR2 FYNNEI. CDR3 length: 13 residues. The ends lost 10 bases at V and 4 bases at J; junction bases unmatched: 7. DNA of the CDR3: TGTGCCATAGAGCGGGATTCTTACAATGAGCAGTTCTTC. Amino acids: CAIERDSYNEQFF.

The J gene is TRBJ2-7, the V gene TRBV19; 7 bases map to TRBD1. J lost 0 bases, V lost 5 bases, and 4 bases had no gene match. Germline loops: CDR1 LNHDA, CDR2 SQIVND (reference sequence). This CDR3 is built from 14 residues. CDR3 DNA sequence: TGTGCCAGTAGTTTGACAGGGAGCTCCTACGAGCAGTACTTC. Translation gives CASSLTGSSYEQYF.

This clone has a handful of counts. The genes are TRBV9 and TRBJ2-3; perhaps TRBD1 as D (6 bases). The CDR3 runs 12 residues. V was clipped by 3 bases and J by 4 bases, with 6 bases between them. Looked up from germline, CDR1 is SGDLS and CDR2 is YYNGEE. CDR3 region: CASSGTADTQYF. CDR3 DNA sequence: TGTGCCAGCAGCGGGACAGCAGATACGCAGTATTTT.

This clone came up once. The CDR3 DNA follows: TGTGCCAGCAGTTCCAATCAGGGGTCTGGCTACGAGCAGTACTTC. It translates to CASSSNQGSGYEQYF. J is TRBJ2-7 and V is TRBV6-5; tentative D call: TRBD1 (6 bases). The germline V and J ends were trimmed by 4 bases and 3 bases, with 16 bases remaining between them. This CDR3 spans 15 amino acids. Germline V gene data show CDR1 as MNHEY and CDR2 as SVGAGI.

The chain couples TRBV9 to TRBJ2-5; 10 bases are a match to TRBD2. This CDR3 region has 16 residues. The J segment lost 1 base and the V segment lost 2 bases, leaving 5 bases of the junction unmatched. CDR1 and CDR2 (germline): SGDLS, YYNGEE. CDR3 bases: TGTGCCAGCAGCGTCGGACTAGCGGATCTCCAAGAGACCCAGTACTTC. This sequence encodes CASSVGLADLQETQYF. Drawing the rest from reference TRBV9 and TRBJ2-5, the complete variable domain is DSGVTQTPKHLITATGQRVTLRCSPRSGDLSVYWYQQSLDQGLQFLIQYYNGEERAKGNILERFSAQQFPDLHSELNLSSLELGDSALYFCASSVGLADLQETQYFGPGTRLLVL.

J is TRBJ1-5 and V is TRBV28; perhaps TRBD1 as D (6 bases). CDR3 length equals 14 residues. Germline CDR1 and CDR2: MDHEN and SYDVKM. Trimming pared 6 bases from V and 6 bases from J, leaving 15 bases between. CDR3 in amino acids: CASSPRGAGQPQHF. CDR3 sequence (DNA): TGTGCCAGCAGCCCCAGGGGAGCCGGTCAGCCCCAGCATTTT.

V and J are TRBV28 and TRBJ2-5; TRBD1 matches 8 bases. V lost 6 bases to trimming and J lost 5 bases; unmatched junction nucleotides: 11. Germline CDR1 is MDHEN and CDR2 is SYDVKM. The CDR3 sequence is 15 residues long. The CDR3: CASRGRWTGWETQYF. The CDR3 coding sequence is TGTGCCAGCAGGGGGAGGTGGACAGGGTGGGAGACCCAGTACTTC.

The chain couples TRBV6-5 to TRBJ1-5; TRBD1 might be the D (5 bases). This CDR3 contains 14 residues. Germline CDR1 MNHEY, CDR2 SVGAGI. V lost 6 bases to trimming and J lost 0 bases, with 9 bases between them. The CDR3 protein is CASSRRVSNQPQHF. CDR3 in DNA: TGTGCCAGCAGCCGCAGGGTTAGCAATCAGCCCCAGCATTTT.

The CDR3 protein is CASSQVGGWSTEAFF. The CDR3 bases are TGTGCCAGCAGCCAAGTTGGCGGGTGGAGCACTGAAGCTTTCTTT. The chain has TRBV5-4 and TRBJ1-1; D ambiguous. The germline CDR1 and CDR2 sequences are SGHNT and YYREEE (reference sequence). The CDR3 has 15 amino acids. V gave up 4 bases and J gave up 4 bases, with 17 bases separating them. The full variable domain, its missing parts supplied by reference TRBV5-4 and TRBJ1-1, is ETGVTQSPTHLIKTRGQQVTLRCSSQSGHNTVSWYQQALGQGPQFIFQYYREEENGRGNFPPRFSGLQFPNYSSELNVNALELDDSALYLCASSQVGGWSTEAFFGQGTRLTVV.

The V and J genes are TRBV28 and TRBJ1-1; 10 bases line up with TRBD1. The J segment lost 0 bases and the V segment lost 6 bases, leaving 7 bases of the junction unmatched. There are 16 residues in the CDR3. The germline V gene encodes CDR1 MDHEN and CDR2 SYDVKM. The CDR3 region is CASSLADRGMNTEAFF. CDR3 DNA: TGTGCCAGCAGCCTGGCGGACAGGGGGATGAACACTGAAGCTTTCTTT.

This clone appeared a few times. The V call is TRBV5-1, the J call TRBJ1-5; 9 bases fit TRBD1. Germline loops: CDR1 SGHRS, CDR2 YFSETQ. The CDR3 consists of 16 residues. V lost 0 bases to trimming and J lost 2 bases; unmatched junction nucleotides: 3. CDR3 DNA: TGCGCCAGCAGCTTGGGGGGACAGGGAGGCAATCAGCCCCAGCATTTT. Its translation: CASSLGGQGGNQPQHF. Full variable domain (remainder filled in from reference TRBV5-1 and TRBJ1-5): KAGVTQTPRYLIKTRGQQVTLSCSPISGHRSVSWYQQTPGQGLQFLFEYFSETQRNKGNFPGRFSGRQFSNSRSEMNVSTLELGDSALYLCASSLGGQGGNQPQHFGDGTRLSIL.

The rearrangement uses TRBV19 and TRBJ2-7; D possibly corresponds to TRBD1 (5 bases). The germline V gene has CDR1 LNHDA and CDR2 SQIVND (reference sequence). Trimming removed 4 bases from V and 4 bases from J, with 8 bases in between. The CDR3 has 12 residues. The DNA for the CDR3 is TGTGCCAGTAGTACAGGACATTACGAGCAGTACTTC. It codes for CASSTGHYEQYF.